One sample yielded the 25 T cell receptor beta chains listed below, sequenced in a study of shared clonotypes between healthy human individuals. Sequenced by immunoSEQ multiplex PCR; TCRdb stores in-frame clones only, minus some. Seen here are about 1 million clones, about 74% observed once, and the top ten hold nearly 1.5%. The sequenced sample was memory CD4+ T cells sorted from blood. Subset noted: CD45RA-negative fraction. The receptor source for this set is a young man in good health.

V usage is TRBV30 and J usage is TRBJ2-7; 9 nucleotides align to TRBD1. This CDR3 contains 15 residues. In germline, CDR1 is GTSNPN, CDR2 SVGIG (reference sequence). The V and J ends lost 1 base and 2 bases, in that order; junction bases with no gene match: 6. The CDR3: CAWSAPGQGPYEQYF. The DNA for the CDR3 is TGTGCCTGGAGTGCCCCGGGACAGGGACCCTACGAGCAGTACTTC.

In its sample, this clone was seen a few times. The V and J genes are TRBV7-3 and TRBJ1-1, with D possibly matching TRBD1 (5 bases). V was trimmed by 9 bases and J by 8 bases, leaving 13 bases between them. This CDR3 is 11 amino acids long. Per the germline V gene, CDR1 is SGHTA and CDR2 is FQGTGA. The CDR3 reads CASQNRLEAFF. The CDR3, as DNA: TGTGCCAGTCAAAACAGGCTGGAAGCTTTCTTT.

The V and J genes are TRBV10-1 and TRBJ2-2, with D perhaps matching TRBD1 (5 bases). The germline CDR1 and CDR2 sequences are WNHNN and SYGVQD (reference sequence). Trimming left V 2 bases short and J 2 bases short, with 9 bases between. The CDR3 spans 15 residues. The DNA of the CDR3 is TGCGCCAGCAGTGAGCACAGGAGCAACACCGGGGAGCTGTTTTTT. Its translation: CASSEHRSNTGELFF.

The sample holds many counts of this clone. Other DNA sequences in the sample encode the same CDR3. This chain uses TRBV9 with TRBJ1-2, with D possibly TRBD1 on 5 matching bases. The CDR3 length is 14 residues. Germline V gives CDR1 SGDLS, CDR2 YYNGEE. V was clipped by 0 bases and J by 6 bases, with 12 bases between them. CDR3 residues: CASSVVGQGDGYTF. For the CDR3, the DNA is TGTGCCAGCAGCGTAGTAGGGCAGGGCGATGGCTACACCTTC.

The CDR3 DNA follows: TGTGCCAGCAGTTCAGCCCCATTAGGGGGGACCACCATATATTTT. Protein: CASSSAPLGGTTIYF. The chain links TRBV6-5 to TRBJ1-3; a weak D match, TRBD1 (6 bases). CDR3 length equals 15 residues. Germline CDR1 reads MNHEY; CDR2 reads SVGAGI. With 4 bases removed from V and 9 bases from J, the gap between germline ends came to 19 bases.

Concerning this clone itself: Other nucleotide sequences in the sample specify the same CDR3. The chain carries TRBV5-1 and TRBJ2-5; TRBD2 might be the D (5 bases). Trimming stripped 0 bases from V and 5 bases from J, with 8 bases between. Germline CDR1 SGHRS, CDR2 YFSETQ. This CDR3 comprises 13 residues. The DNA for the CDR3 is TGCGCCAGCAGCTTGGGGTCGGGGGAGACCCAGTACTTC. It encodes CASSLGSGETQYF. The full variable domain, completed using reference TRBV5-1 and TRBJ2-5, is KAGVTQTPRYLIKTRGQQVTLSCSPISGHRSVSWYQQTPGQGLQFLFEYFSETQRNKGNFPGRFSGRQFSNSRSEMNVSTLELGDSALYLCASSLGSGETQYFGPGTRLLVL.

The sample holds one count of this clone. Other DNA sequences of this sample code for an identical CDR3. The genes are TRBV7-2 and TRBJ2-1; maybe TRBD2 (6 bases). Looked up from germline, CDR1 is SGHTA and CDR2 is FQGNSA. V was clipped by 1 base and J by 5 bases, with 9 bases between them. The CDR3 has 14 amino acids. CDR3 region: CASSLVAGNNEQFF. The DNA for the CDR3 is TGTGCCAGCAGCTTAGTGGCGGGAAACAATGAGCAGTTCTTC.

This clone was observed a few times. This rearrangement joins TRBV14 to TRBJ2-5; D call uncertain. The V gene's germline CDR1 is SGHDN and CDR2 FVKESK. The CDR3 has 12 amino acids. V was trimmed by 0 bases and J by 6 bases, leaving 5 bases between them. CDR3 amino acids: CASSQERKTQYF. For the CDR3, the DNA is TGTGCCAGCAGCCAAGAGCGGAAGACCCAGTACTTC.

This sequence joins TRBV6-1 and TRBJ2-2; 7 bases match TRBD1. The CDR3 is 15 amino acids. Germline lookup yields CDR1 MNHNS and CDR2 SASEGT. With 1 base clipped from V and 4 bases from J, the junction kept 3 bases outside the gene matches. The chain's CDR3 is CASSEEGDSTGELFF. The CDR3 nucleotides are TGTGCCAGCAGTGAAGAAGGGGACAGCACCGGGGAGCTGTTTTTT.

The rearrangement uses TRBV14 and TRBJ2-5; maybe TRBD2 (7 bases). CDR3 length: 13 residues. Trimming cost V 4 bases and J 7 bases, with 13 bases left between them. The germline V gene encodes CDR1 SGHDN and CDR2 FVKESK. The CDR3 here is CASSRGGYGTQYF. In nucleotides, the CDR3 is TGTGCCAGCAGCCGGGGGGGCTACGGGACCCAGTACTTC.

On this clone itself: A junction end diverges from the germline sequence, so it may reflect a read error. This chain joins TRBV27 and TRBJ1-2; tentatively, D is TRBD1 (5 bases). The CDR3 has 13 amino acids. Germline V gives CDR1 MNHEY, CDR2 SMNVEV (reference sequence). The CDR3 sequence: CASSPGGRYDYTF. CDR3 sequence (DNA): TGTGCCAGCAGTCCGGGGGGGAGGTATGACTACACCTTC.

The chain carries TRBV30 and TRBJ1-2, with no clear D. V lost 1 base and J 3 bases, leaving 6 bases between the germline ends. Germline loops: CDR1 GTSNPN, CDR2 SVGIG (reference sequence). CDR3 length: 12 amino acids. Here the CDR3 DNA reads TGTGCCTGGAGTGAATGGGACTATGGCTACACCTTC. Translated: CAWSEWDYGYTF.

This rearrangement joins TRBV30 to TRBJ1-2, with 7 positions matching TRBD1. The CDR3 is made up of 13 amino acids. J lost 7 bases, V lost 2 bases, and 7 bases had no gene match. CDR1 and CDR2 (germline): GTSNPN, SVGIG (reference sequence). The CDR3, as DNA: TGTGCCTGGAGTTACAAGGGGGCGGGTGGCTACACCTTC. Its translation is CAWSYKGAGGYTF. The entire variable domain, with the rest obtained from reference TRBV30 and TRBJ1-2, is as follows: SQTIHQWPATLVQPVGSPLSLECTVEGTSNPNLYWYRQAAGRGLQLLFYSVGIGQISSEVPQNLSASRPQDRQFILSSKKLLLSDSGFYLCAWSYKGAGGYTFGSGTRLTVV.

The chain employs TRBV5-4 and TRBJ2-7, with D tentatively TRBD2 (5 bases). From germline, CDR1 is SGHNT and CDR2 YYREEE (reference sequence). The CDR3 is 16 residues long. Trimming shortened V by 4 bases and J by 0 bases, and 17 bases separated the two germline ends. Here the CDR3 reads CASSQEVGRSSYEQYF. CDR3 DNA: TGTGCCAGCAGCCAGGAGGTGGGCCGGAGCTCCTACGAGCAGTACTTC. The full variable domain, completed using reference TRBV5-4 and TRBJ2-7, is ETGVTQSPTHLIKTRGQQVTLRCSSQSGHNTVSWYQQALGQGPQFIFQYYREEENGRGNFPPRFSGLQFPNYSSELNVNALELDDSALYLCASSQEVGRSSYEQYFGPGTRLTVT.

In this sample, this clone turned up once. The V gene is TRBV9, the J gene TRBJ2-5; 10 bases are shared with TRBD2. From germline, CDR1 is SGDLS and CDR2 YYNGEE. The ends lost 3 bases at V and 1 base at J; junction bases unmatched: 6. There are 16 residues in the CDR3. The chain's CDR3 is CASSAGLAATQETQYF. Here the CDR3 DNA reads TGTGCCAGCAGCGCAGGACTAGCGGCTACCCAAGAGACCCAGTACTTC.

In DNA, the CDR3 is TGTGCCAGCAGCTCCTTCTATGGCTACACCTTC. Its translation is CASSSFYGYTF. The chain combines TRBV11-1 with TRBJ1-2; no clear D gene. CDR1 is SGHAT and CDR2 is FQDESV in the germline V gene (reference sequence). Trimming took off 4 bases at V and 4 bases at J, with 4 bases between the two ends. This CDR3 comprises 11 residues.

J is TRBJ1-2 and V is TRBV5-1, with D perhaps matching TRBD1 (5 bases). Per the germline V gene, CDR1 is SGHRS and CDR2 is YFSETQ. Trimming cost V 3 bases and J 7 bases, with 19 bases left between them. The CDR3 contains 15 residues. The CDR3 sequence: CASSSGLSRNSGYTF. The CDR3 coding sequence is TGCGCCAGCAGCTCAGGGCTCTCTCGGAACAGTGGCTACACCTTC.

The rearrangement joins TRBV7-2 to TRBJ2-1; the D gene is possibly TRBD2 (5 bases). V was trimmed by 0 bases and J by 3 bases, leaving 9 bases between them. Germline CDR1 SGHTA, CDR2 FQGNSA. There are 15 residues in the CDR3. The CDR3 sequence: CASSLAVGLYNEQFF. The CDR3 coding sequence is TGTGCCAGCAGCTTAGCGGTTGGACTCTACAATGAGCAGTTCTTC.

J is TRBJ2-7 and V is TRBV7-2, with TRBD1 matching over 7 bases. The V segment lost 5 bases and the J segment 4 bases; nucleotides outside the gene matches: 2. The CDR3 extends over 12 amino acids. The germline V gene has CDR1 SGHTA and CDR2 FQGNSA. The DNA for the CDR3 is TGTGCCAGCAGCACGGGACAGTACGAGCAGTACTTC. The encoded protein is CASSTGQYEQYF. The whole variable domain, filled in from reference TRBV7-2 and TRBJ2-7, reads GAGVSQSPSNKVTEKGKDVELRCDPISGHTALYWYRQSLGQGLEFLIYFQGNSAPDKSGLPSDRFSAERTGGSVSTLTIQRTQQEDSAVYLCASSTGQYEQYFGPGTRLTVT.

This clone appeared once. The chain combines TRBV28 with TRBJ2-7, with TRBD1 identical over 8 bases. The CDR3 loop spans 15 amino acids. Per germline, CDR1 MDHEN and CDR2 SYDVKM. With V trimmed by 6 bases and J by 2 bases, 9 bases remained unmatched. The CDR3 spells CASSPAGTGPYEQYF. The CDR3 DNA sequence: TGTGCCAGCAGCCCGGCCGGGACAGGCCCCTACGAGCAGTACTTC. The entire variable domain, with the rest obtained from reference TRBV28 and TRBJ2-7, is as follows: DVKVTQSSRYLVKRTGEKVFLECVQDMDHENMFWYRQDPGLGLRLIYFSYDVKMKEKGDIPEGYSVSREKKERFSLILESASTNQTSMYLCASSPAGTGPYEQYFGPGTRLTVT.

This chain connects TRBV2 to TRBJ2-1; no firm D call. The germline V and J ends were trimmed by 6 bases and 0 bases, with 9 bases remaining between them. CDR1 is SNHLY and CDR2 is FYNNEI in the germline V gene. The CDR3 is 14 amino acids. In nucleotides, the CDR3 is TGTGCCAGCAGGGAGCGCCGCTCCTACAATGAGCAGTTCTTC. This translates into CASRERRSYNEQFF.

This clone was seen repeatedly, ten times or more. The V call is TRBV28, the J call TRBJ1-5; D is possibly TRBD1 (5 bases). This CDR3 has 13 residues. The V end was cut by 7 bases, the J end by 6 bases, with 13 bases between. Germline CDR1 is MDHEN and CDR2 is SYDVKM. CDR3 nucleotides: TGTGCCAGCAATGGGGCCAGGTTTCAGCCCCAGCATTTT. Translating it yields CASNGARFQPQHF.

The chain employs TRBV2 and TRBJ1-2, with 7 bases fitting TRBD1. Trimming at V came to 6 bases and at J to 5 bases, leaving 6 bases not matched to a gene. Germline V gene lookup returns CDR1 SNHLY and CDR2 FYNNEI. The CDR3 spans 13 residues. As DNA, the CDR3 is TGTGCCAGCAGGGGACAGACCTTTTATGGCTACACCTTC. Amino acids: CASRGQTFYGYTF.

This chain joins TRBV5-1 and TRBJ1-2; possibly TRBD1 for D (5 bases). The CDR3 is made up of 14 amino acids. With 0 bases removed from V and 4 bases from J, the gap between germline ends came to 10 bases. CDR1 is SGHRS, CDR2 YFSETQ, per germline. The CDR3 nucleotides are TGCGCCAGCAGCTTGGAGGCAGGGATCTATGGCTACACCTTC. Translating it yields CASSLEAGIYGYTF.

The CDR3 DNA is TGTGCCAGCAGCTTGTCTGAGGGGAGGAAACTGTTTTTT. Its translation: CASSLSEGRKLFF. The genes are TRBV7-9 and TRBJ1-4; a possible D gene is TRBD1 (5 bases). CDR1 and CDR2 from the germline V gene are SEHNR and FQNEAQ (reference sequence). The CDR3 spans 13 residues. Trimming shortened V by 3 bases and J by 11 bases, and 13 bases separated the two germline ends. Full variable domain (missing parts from reference TRBV7-9 and TRBJ1-4): DTGVSQNPRHKITKRGQNVTFRCDPISEHNRLYWYRQTLGQGPEFLTYFQNEAQLEKSRLLSDRFSAERPKGSFSTLEIQRTEQGDSAMYLCASSLSEGRKLFFGSGTQLSVL.